Presented here are 24 T cell receptor beta chains from one specimen sequenced in a study of Ad26.COV2.S vaccination and SARS-CoV-2 variants. This table comes from immunoSEQ multiplex PCR, and its TCRdb copy is limited to in-frame clones, with some not included. Of 300,000 to 400,000 clones in the sample, around 84% were seen once. As to treatment: 15 to 20 received Ad26.COV2.S at low or high dose, single or two shots; 5 received placebo; per-sample allocation not given. Sampling took place 63 days after the first vaccine or placebo injection. Sequenced material: peripheral blood, taken in a trial of Ad26.COV2.S vaccine versus placebo. These receptors all come from a person between 18 and 65 years old who received the Ad26.COV2.S COVID-19 vaccine or a placebo.

V and J are TRBV18 and TRBJ1-5; D remains unclear. The V end was cut by 3 bases, the J end by 6 bases, with 6 bases between. The CDR3 loop spans 12 amino acids. In germline, CDR1 is KGHSH, CDR2 LQKENI. The CDR3 sequence is CASSPDGQPQHF. DNA of the CDR3: TGTGCCAGCTCACCGGATGGTCAGCCCCAGCATTTT. The full variable domain, completed using reference TRBV18 and TRBJ1-5, is NAGVMQNPRHLVRRRGQEARLRCSPMKGHSHVYWYRQLPEEGLKFMVYLQKENIIDESGMPKERFSAEFPKEGPSILRIQQVVRGDSAAYFCASSPDGQPQHFGDGTRLSIL.

The rearrangement joins TRBV30 to TRBJ1-5; 7 nucleotides match TRBD1. The CDR3 has 14 residues. CDR1 and CDR2 from the germline V gene are GTSNPN and SVGIG (reference sequence). V lost 2 bases, J lost 3 bases, and 4 bases stayed unmatched. The chain's CDR3 is CAWSRDSNNQPQHF. CDR3 bases: TGTGCCTGGAGTCGGGACAGTAACAATCAGCCCCAGCATTTT.

The V and J genes are TRBV30 and TRBJ1-2; D gene uncertain. Germline CDR1 and CDR2: GTSNPN and SVGIG (reference sequence). Trimming stripped 5 bases from V and 4 bases from J, with 17 bases between. CDR3 length: 14 residues. The CDR3: CAWVEVQASYGYTF. DNA for the CDR3: TGTGCCTGGGTAGAGGTTCAGGCGAGCTATGGCTACACCTTC.

The J gene is TRBJ1-1, the V gene TRBV4-1; 9 positions agree with TRBD1. CDR1 and CDR2 from the germline V gene are MGHRA and YSYEKL. With 4 bases clipped from V and 1 base from J, the junction kept 1 base outside the gene matches. The CDR3 extends over 14 amino acids. CDR3 DNA: TGCGCCAGCAGCCGGACAGGGGCGAACACTGAAGCTTTCTTT. Protein product: CASSRTGANTEAFF.

The chain joins TRBV19 to TRBJ2-7; TRBD2 agrees at 7 bases. V shed 1 base and J 3 bases; nucleotides not matched to a gene: 3. The germline V gene has CDR1 LNHDA and CDR2 SQIVND (reference sequence). This CDR3 contains 14 residues. As DNA, the CDR3 is TGTGCCAGTAGTATAGCAGGCGGGGGCTACGAGCAGTACTTC. This encodes CASSIAGGGYEQYF.

The genes are TRBV18 and TRBJ2-5; TRBD1 matches 9 bases. The CDR3 loop spans 16 amino acids. Germline V gene sequence: CDR1 KGHSH, CDR2 LQKENI. With 1 base clipped from V and 3 bases from J, the junction kept 6 bases outside the gene matches. In nucleotides, the CDR3 is TGTGCCAGCTCACCACGAGGGACAGGGTGGGAAGAGACCCAGTACTTC. Translation: CASSPRGTGWEETQYF.

V and J are TRBV9 and TRBJ2-7; D gene uncertain. The CDR3 is 15 residues long. Germline values: CDR1 SGDLS, CDR2 YYNGEE. V was trimmed by 4 bases and J by 2 bases, leaving 16 bases between them. The CDR3 reads CASSPEELKTYEQYF. CDR3 in DNA: TGTGCCAGCAGCCCTGAGGAGCTGAAGACCTACGAGCAGTACTTC.

The DNA for the CDR3 is TGTGCCAGCGGTCAGGCAGGGGCTAACGGGGAGCTGTTTTTT. This codes for CASGQAGANGELFF. The chain employs TRBV6-5 and TRBJ2-2, with D possibly being TRBD1 (6 bases). The V gene lost 8 bases and the J gene lost 7 bases, with 17 bases spanning the gap. The CDR3 covers 14 residues. Per germline, CDR1 MNHEY and CDR2 SVGAGI.

This chain links TRBV6-1 with TRBJ1-5; 9 bases fit TRBD1. Trimming at V came to 4 bases and at J to 5 bases, leaving 9 bases not matched to a gene. The CDR3 loop spans 16 amino acids. Germline loops: CDR1 MNHNS, CDR2 SASEGT. In DNA form, the CDR3 reads TGTGCCAGCAGTGGGACCGCCGGGACAGGGTATCAGCCCCAGCATTTT. Protein product: CASSGTAGTGYQPQHF.

This chain uses TRBV10-2 with TRBJ2-5, with TRBD2 matching over 8 bases. The germline CDR1 and CDR2 sequences are WSHSY and SAAADI. This CDR3 comprises 20 residues. V shed 5 bases, J shed 4 bases, and the junction held 24 bases outside the gene matches. CDR3: CASSHDGGQDSGTLSETQYF. CDR3 in DNA: TGCGCCAGCAGTCATGACGGGGGGCAGGATAGCGGGACGCTTTCAGAGACCCAGTACTTC.

The V call is TRBV11-2, the J call TRBJ2-7, with a tentative D call TRBD1 (6 bases). CDR3 length: 15 residues. Germline CDR1 reads SGHAT; CDR2 reads FQNNGV. Trimming cost V 5 bases and J 5 bases, with 19 bases left between them. DNA of the CDR3: TGTGCCAGCAGCCTAGGGGGAACAGTAATCGACGAGCAGTACTTC. This gives the protein CASSLGGTVIDEQYF.

The chain combines TRBV5-6 with TRBJ2-2; D unclear. Germline V gene data show CDR1 as SGHDT and CDR2 as YYEEEE. V gave up 0 bases and J gave up 8 bases, with 8 bases separating them. There are 13 residues in the CDR3. CDR3 nucleotides: TGTGCCAGCAGCTTGGCCGTGTCGGGGGAGCTGTTTTTT. This sequence encodes CASSLAVSGELFF.

The rearrangement links TRBV5-1 to TRBJ2-2; TRBD2 matches at 7 bases. The ends lost 0 bases at V and 1 base at J; junction bases unmatched: 6. The CDR3 length is 17 residues. Germline V gene lookup returns CDR1 SGHRS and CDR2 YFSETQ. The CDR3 nucleotides read TGCGCCAGCAGCTTGGCGAGGCTAGCGGAGAACACCGGGGAGCTGTTTTTT. Protein sequence: CASSLARLAENTGELFF.

The CDR3 spells CASSYIGTNTYEQYF. The CDR3 coding sequence is TGTGCCAGCAGTTACATCGGGACCAATACCTACGAGCAGTACTTC. The rearrangement links TRBV6-6 to TRBJ2-7; D tentatively reads TRBD1 or TRBD2 (5 bases each). The germline CDR1 and CDR2 sequences are MNHNY and SVGAGI (reference sequence). Trimming shortened V by 2 bases and J by 2 bases, and 13 bases separated the two germline ends. CDR3 length: 15 amino acids.

The V call is TRBV15, the J call TRBJ2-5, with TRBD2 as a possible D gene (6 bases). The CDR3 covers 16 residues. Per germline, CDR1 LNHNV and CDR2 YYDKDF (reference sequence). Trimming shortened V by 1 base and J by 4 bases, and 16 bases separated the two germline ends. Here the CDR3 reads CATSRVDRAGRETQYF. Written as DNA, the CDR3 is TGTGCCACCAGCAGAGTTGACCGCGCGGGGAGAGAGACCCAGTACTTC.

The rearrangement joins TRBV5-1 to TRBJ2-3; D is perhaps TRBD1 or TRBD2 (5 bases each). Trimming cost V 0 bases and J 2 bases, with 13 bases left between them. Per germline, CDR1 SGHRS and CDR2 YFSETQ. This CDR3 is built from 16 residues. Here the CDR3 DNA reads TGCGCCAGCAGCTTGGCGAGGGGTCTCGTCACAGATACGCAGTATTTT. It encodes CASSLARGLVTDTQYF.

The V gene is TRBV20-1, the J gene TRBJ1-2, with TRBD1 matching 9 bases. The CDR3 has 11 residues. Germline-derived CDR1 and CDR2 are DFQATT and SNEGSKA (reference sequence). Trimming removed 3 bases from V and 8 bases from J; junction bases left unmatched: 1. This CDR3 reads CSARTGGGYTF. The CDR3 nucleotides read TGCAGTGCTAGGACAGGGGGAGGCTACACCTTC.

J is TRBJ2-2 and V is TRBV5-4; D possibly corresponds to TRBD1 (5 bases). This CDR3 has 16 residues. The V end was cut by 10 bases, the J end by 2 bases, with 21 bases between. Germline V gives CDR1 SGHNT, CDR2 YYREEE (reference sequence). The CDR3 sequence: CAASSSWGHNTGELFF. The CDR3 DNA reads as TGTGCCGCCAGCTCCAGCTGGGGCCATAACACCGGGGAGCTGTTTTTT.

The chain uses TRBV4-3 and TRBJ1-6; D might be TRBD1 (6 bases). The CDR3 is 15 residues long. In germline, CDR1 is LGHNA, CDR2 YSLEER. Between the trimmed V and J ends, which lost 3 bases and 7 bases, there was a span of 13 bases. The CDR3 reads CASSQEAGANSPLHF. The CDR3 DNA reads as TGCGCCAGCAGCCAGGAGGCAGGGGCGAATTCACCCCTCCACTTT.

The V call is TRBV19, the J call TRBJ1-3, with D perhaps TRBD1 (5 bases). CDR1 and CDR2 (germline): LNHDA, SQIVND (reference sequence). V shed 3 bases and J shed 0 bases, with 9 bases lying between them. The CDR3 spans 15 residues. The CDR3: CASSIPGTSGNTIYF. In DNA form, the CDR3 reads TGTGCCAGTAGTATCCCAGGGACCTCTGGAAACACCATATATTTT.

V gene TRBV2 combines with J gene TRBJ2-7; TRBD1 aligns across 8 bases. This CDR3 is built from 13 residues. Germline CDR1 SNHLY, CDR2 FYNNEI. V gave up 6 bases and J gave up 2 bases; unmatched junction bases: 3. CDR3 residues: CASSGQGPYEQYF. The CDR3 region has the DNA TGTGCCAGCAGCGGACAGGGTCCCTACGAGCAGTACTTC.

The gene calls are TRBV9 and TRBJ2-3; D uncertain. CDR1 and CDR2 (germline): SGDLS, YYNGEE. This CDR3 spans 14 amino acids. Trimming left V 0 bases short and J 4 bases short, with 9 bases between. The CDR3: CASSVDVRPDTQYF. The DNA of the CDR3 is TGTGCCAGCAGCGTAGATGTACGCCCAGATACGCAGTATTTT. Variable domain in full (rest from reference TRBV9 and TRBJ2-3): DSGVTQTPKHLITATGQRVTLRCSPRSGDLSVYWYQQSLDQGLQFLIQYYNGEERAKGNILERFSAQQFPDLHSELNLSSLELGDSALYFCASSVDVRPDTQYFGPGTRLTVL.

V and J are TRBV6-1 and TRBJ2-3, with D unclear. With 2 bases removed from V and 6 bases from J, the gap between germline ends came to 12 bases. The CDR3 is 14 amino acids. Germline CDR1 and CDR2: MNHNS and SASEGT. This chain's CDR3 is CASSENSQEDTQYF. The CDR3 DNA follows: TGTGCCAGCAGTGAAAACAGCCAGGAGGATACGCAGTATTTT.

The V gene is TRBV28, the J gene TRBJ2-2; maybe TRBD2 (5 bases). V lost 2 bases and J lost 6, with 16 bases in between. The germline CDR1 and CDR2 sequences are MDHEN and SYDVKM. The CDR3 is made up of 16 amino acids. The CDR3 sequence: CASSLITRGTPGELFF. CDR3 nucleotide sequence: TGTGCCAGCAGTTTAATAACTAGAGGAACCCCCGGGGAGCTGTTTTTT.